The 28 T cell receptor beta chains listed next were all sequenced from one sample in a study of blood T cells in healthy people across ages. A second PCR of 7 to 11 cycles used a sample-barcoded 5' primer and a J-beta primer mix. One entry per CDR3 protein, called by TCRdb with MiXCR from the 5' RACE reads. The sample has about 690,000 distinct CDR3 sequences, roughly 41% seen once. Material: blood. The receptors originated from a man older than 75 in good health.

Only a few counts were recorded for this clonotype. The CDR3 spells CSARKRQGEETQYF. In DNA, the CDR3 is TGCAGTGCTAGAAAGCGGCAGGGGGAAGAGACCCAGTACTTC. The chain joins TRBV20-1 to TRBJ2-5; 7 positions agree with TRBD1. The CDR3 totals 14 residues. The V segment lost 2 bases and the J segment 3 bases; nucleotides outside the gene matches: 6. Germline V gives CDR1 DFQATT, CDR2 SNEGSKA (reference sequence).

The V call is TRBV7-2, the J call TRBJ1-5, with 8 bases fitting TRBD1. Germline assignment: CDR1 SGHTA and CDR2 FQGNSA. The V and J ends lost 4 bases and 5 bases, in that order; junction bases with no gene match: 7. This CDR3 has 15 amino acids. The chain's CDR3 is CASSYSQGAYQPQHF. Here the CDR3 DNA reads TGTGCCAGCAGCTATTCTCAGGGGGCTTATCAGCCCCAGCATTTT.

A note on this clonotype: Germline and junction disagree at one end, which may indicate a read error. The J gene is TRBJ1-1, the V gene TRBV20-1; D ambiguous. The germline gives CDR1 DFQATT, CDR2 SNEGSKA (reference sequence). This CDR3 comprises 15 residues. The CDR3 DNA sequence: TGCAGTGCTAGTTCACGGAGTTCGGGGTCGGATGAAGTTTTCTTT. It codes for CSASSRSSGSDEVFF.

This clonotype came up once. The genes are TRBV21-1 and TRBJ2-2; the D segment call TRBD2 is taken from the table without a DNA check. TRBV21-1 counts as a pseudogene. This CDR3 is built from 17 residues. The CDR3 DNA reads TGTGCCAGCAGCAAAGCCGGACGCGGGAAGTCCACCGGGGAGCTGTTTTTT. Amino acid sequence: CASSKAGRGKSTGELFF.

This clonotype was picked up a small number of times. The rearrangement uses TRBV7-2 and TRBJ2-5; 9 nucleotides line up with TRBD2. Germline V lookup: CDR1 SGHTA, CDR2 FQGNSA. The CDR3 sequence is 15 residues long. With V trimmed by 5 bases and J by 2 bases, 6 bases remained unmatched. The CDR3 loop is CASSRDSGRQETQYF. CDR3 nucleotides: TGTGCCAGCAGCAGGGATAGCGGGAGACAAGAGACCCAGTACTTC.

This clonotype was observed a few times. The CDR3 protein is CASSVSSGGADEQFF. DNA of the CDR3: TGTGCCAGCAGCGTCTCTAGCGGGGGGGCCGATGAGCAGTTCTTC. J is TRBJ2-1 and V is TRBV3-1; 12 positions agree with TRBD2. The V segment lost 5 bases and the J segment 8 bases; nucleotides outside the gene matches: 7. Germline lookup yields CDR1 LGHDT and CDR2 YNNKEL (reference sequence). The CDR3 sequence is 15 residues long.

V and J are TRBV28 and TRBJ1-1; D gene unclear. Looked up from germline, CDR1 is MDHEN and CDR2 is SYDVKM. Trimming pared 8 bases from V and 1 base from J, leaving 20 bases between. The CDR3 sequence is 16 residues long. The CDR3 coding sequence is TGTGCCAGCTACCCACATCGGCTTGGCCGGAACACTGAAGCTTTCTTT. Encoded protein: CASYPHRLGRNTEAFF.

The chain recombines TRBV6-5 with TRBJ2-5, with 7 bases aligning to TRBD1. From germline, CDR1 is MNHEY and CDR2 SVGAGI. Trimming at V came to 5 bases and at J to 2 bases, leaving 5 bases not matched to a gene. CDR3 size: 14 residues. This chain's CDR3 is CASSLRDSQETQYF. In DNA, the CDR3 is TGTGCCAGCAGTCTCCGGGACAGTCAAGAGACCCAGTACTTC.

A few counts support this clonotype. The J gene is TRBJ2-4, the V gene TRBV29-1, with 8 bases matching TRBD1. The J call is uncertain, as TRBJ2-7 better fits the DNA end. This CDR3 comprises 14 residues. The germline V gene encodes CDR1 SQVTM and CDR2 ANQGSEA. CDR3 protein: CSVESGGPGSEQYF. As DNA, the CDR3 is TGCAGCGTTGAATCAGGGGGCCCCGGTAGCGAGCAGTACTTC.

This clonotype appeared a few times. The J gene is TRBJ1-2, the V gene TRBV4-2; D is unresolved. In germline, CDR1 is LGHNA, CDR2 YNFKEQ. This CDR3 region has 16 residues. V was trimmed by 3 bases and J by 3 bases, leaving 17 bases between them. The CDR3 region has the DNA TGTGCCAGCAGCCATGATCGGGAGCCTTTAGACTATGGCTACACCTTC. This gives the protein CASSHDREPLDYGYTF.

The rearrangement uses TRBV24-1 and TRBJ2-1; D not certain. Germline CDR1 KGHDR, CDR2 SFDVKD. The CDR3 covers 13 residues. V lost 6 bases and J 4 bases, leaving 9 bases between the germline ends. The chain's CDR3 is CATSSSRYNEQFF. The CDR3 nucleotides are TGTGCCACCAGTTCGAGCAGATACAATGAGCAGTTCTTC.

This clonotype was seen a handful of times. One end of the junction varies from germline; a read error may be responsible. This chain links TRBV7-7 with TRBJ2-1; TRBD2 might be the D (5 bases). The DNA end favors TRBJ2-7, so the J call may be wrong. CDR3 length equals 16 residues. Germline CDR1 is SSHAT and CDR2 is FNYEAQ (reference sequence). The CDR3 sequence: CASSQAASRPYNEQYF. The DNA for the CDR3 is TGTGCTAGCAGCCAGGCAGCTAGCCGGCCCTACAATGAGCAGTACTTC.

CDR3 loop: CASSPLGHLSTDTQYF. Here the CDR3 DNA reads TGTGCCAGCAGCCCTCTGGGACACCTAAGCACAGATACGCAGTATTTT. The chain is built from TRBV14 and TRBJ2-3, with a weak D call TRBD1 (6 bases). V gave up 4 bases and J gave up 0 bases, with 14 bases separating them. CDR3 length: 16 residues. Germline V CDR1 and CDR2: SGHDN, FVKESK.

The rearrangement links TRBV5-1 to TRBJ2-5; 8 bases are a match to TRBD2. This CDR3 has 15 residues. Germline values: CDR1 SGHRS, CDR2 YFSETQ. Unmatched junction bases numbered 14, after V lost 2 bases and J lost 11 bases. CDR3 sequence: CASSFSLAGDNEQYF. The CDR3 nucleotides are TGCGCCAGCAGCTTTTCTCTAGCGGGTGACAATGAGCAGTACTTC. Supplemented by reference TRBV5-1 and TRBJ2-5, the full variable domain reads KAGVTQTPRYLIKTRGQQVTLSCSPISGHRSVSWYQQTPGQGLQFLFEYFSETQRNKGNFPGRFSGRQFSNSRSEMNVSTLELGDSALYLCASSFSLAGDNEQYFGPGTRLLVL.

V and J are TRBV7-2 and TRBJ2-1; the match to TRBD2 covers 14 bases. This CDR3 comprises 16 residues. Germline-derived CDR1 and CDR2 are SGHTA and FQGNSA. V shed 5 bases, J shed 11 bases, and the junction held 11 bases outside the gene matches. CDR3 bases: TGTGCCAGCAGCCCTCGGACTAGCGGGGGGCAAGGCAAGCAGTTCTTC. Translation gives CASSPRTSGGQGKQFF.

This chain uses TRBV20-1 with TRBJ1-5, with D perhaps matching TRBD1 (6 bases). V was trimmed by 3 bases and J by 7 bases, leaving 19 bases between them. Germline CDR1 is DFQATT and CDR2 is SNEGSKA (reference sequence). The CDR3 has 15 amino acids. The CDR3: CSASRTSQGGQPQHF. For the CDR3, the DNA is TGCAGTGCTAGCCGGACCTCACAGGGAGGACAGCCCCAGCATTTT.

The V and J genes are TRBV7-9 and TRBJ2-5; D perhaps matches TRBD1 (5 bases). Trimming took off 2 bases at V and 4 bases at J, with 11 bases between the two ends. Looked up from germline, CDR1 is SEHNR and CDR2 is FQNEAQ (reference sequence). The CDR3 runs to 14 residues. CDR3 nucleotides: TGTGCCAGCAGCTTACAGAGACAGAGAGAGACCCAGTACTTC. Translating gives CASSLQRQRETQYF.

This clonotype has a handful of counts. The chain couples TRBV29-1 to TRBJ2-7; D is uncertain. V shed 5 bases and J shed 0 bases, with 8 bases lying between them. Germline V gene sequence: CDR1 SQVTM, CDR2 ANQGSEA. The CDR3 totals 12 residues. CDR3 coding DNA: TGCAGCGTTATCAAGGACTCCTACGAGCAGTACTTC. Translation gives CSVIKDSYEQYF.

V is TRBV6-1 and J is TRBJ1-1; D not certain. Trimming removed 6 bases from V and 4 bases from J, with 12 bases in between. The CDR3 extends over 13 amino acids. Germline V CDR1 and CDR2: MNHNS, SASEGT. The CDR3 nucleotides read TGTGCCAGCAGGGCTTCGAAGGGCACTGAAGCTTTCTTT. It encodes CASRASKGTEAFF.

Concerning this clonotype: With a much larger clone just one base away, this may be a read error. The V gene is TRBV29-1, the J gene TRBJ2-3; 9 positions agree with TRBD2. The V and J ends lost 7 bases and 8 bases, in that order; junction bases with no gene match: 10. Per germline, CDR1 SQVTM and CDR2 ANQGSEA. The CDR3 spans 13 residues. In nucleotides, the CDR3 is TGCAGCGCCAGAGGTGGCGGGAGGGGTACGCAGTATTTT. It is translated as CSARGGGRGTQYF.

The CDR3 DNA is TGCGCCAGCAGCTTGGATACAGGGCAAGATACGCAGTATTTT. Amino acid sequence: CASSLDTGQDTQYF. The J gene is TRBJ2-3, the V gene TRBV5-1, with D perhaps matching TRBD1 (6 bases). Per the germline V gene, CDR1 is SGHRS and CDR2 is YFSETQ. V lost 0 bases, J lost 5 bases, and 10 bases lay in between. CDR3 size: 14 residues.

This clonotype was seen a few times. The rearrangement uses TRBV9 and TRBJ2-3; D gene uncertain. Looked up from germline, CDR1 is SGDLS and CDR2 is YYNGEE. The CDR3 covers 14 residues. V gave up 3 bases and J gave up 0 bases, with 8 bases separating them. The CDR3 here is CASSAGSSTDTQYF. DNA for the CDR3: TGTGCCAGCAGCGCGGGTTCAAGCACAGATACGCAGTATTTT.

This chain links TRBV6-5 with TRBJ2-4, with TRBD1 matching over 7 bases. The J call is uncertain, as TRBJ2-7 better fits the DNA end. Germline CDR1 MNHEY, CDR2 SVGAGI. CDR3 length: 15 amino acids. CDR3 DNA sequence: TGTGCCAGCAGTTACTCGAACAGGGGCCGAGACGAGCAGTACTTC. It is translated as CASSYSNRGRDEQYF.

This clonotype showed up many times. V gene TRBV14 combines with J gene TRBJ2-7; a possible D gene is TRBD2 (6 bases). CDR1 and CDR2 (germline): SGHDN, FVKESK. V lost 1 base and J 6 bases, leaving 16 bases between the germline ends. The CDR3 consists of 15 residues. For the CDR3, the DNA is TGTGCCAGCAGCCAAGCGCGGGGACGGGGCGGCGAGCAGTACTTC. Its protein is CASSQARGRGGEQYF.

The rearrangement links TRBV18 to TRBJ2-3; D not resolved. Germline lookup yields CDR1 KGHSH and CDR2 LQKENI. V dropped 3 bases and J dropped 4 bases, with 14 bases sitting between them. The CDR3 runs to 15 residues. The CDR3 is CASSPRAASADTQYF. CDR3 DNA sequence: TGTGCCAGCTCACCCCGGGCAGCCAGCGCAGATACGCAGTATTTT. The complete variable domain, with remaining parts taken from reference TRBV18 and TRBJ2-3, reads NAGVMQNPRHLVRRRGQEARLRCSPMKGHSHVYWYRQLPEEGLKFMVYLQKENIIDESGMPKERFSAEFPKEGPSILRIQQVVRGDSAAYFCASSPRAASADTQYFGPGTRLTVL.

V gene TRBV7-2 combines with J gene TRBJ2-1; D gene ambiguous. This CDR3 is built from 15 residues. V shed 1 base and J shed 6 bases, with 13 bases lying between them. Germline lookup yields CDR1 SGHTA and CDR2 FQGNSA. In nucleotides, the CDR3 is TGTGCCAGCAGCTTAGGGAGCCAGGCTGGCAATGAGCAGTTCTTC. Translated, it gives CASSLGSQAGNEQFF.

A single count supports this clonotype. The CDR3 region has the DNA TGTGCCAGCAGTGTAGTACGACTAGCGGGAACCTACGAGCAGTACTTC. The encoded protein is CASSVVRLAGTYEQYF. V is TRBV2 and J is TRBJ2-7, with TRBD2 identical over 11 bases. This CDR3 is 16 amino acids long. J gave up 2 bases and V 4 bases, and 7 bases lay outside the gene matches. The germline gives CDR1 SNHLY, CDR2 FYNNEI. The whole variable domain, filled in from reference TRBV2 and TRBJ2-7, reads EPEVTQTPSHQVTQMGQEVILRCVPISNHLYFYWYRQILGQKVEFLVSFYNNEISEKSEIFDDQFSVERPDGSNFTLKIRSTKLEDSAMYFCASSVVRLAGTYEQYFGPGTRLTVT.

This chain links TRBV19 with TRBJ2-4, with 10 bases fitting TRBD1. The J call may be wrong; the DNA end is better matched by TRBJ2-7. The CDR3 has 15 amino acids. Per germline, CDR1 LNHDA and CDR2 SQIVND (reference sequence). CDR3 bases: TGTGCCAGTAGTAGTACCGGGACAGGGGCTAACGAGCAGTACTTC. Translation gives CASSSTGTGANEQYF.